This T cell receptor (beta chain) was sequenced for a study of blood T cell repertoires in COVID-19. Study details: Specimens from acute and convalescent COVID-19 originated in the United States, Italy and Spain. Sources were T cells, B-cell-depleted T cells, or PBMCs; the material itself was cDNA or gDNA.

Those enrolled in Seattle joined during active infection and were followed longitudinally afterward. Trimming left V 4 bases short and J 13 bases short, with 14 bases between. This CDR3 has 13 residues. Original processing methods: How many nucleated cells were present was estimated from reference gene primer amplification. Generated by immunoSEQ multiplex PCR, the TCRdb table keeps only in-frame clones and is missing some. V, J and clone size derive from that table, while D and trimming were established from the DNA sequence. The sample shows over 120,000 clones, about 76% of them seen only once. The sample was peripheral blood. The receptor's source is a woman in her 70s with COVID-19, enrolled during active disease. The V call is TRBV12-3 or TRBV12-4, the J call TRBJ1-6; possible D gene TRBD1, 5 bases. The chain's CDR3 is CASSSSGGPPLHF. Here the CDR3 DNA reads TGTGCCAGCAGTTCGTCGGGGGGTCCCCCCCTCCACTTT.